This T cell receptor (beta chain) emerged from a study of CD8 T cells in Susac syndrome. About the study: Sequenced Susac syndrome patients included more than five with clinically active disease and fewer than 10 in remission. Blood was drawn from Susac syndrome patients while they were therapy-naive, on corticosteroids, or on intravenous immunoglobulin alone. Study results and caveats: In total CD8+ repertoires, about 15 Susac-specific public clones were found, and about 5 in CD8+ TEMRA repertoires.

Comments on this clonotype: What it binds is unknown.

After extraction with the RNeasy kit, roughly 0.45 to 1 ug of the RNA was reverse transcribed using random hexamers. Amplification of TCR beta CDR3 spanned 54 Vbeta and 13 Jbeta via immunoSEQ multiplex PCR. TCRdb re-analysed the immunoSEQ multiplex PCR reads in MiXCR, keeping a single row per CDR3 protein. The profile shows about 83,000 distinct CDR3 sequences, 95% to 96% of them singletons. This CDR3 region has 12 residues. Germline CDR1 is GTSNPN and CDR2 is SVGIG (reference sequence). Trimming took off 0 bases at V and 6 bases at J, with 9 bases between the two ends. This TCR came from a human donor with Susac syndrome. V is TRBV30 and J is TRBJ2-7, with D possibly matching TRBD1 (5 bases). Material: CD8+ T cells from PBMCs. CDR3 in amino acids: CAWSVQGAEQYF. The CDR3 nucleotides read TGTGCCTGGAGTGTACAAGGGGCCGAGCAGTACTTC.